This record concerns one TCR beta chain sequence. These data belong to a study of blood T cell repertoires in COVID-19. Study in general: Material from acute and convalescent COVID-19 was sourced from the United States, Italy and Spain. The analysed material was cDNA or gDNA that came from T cells, B-cell-depleted T cells, or PBMCs.

CDR1 is SGHTA, CDR2 FQGTGA, per germline. The V end was cut by 4 bases, the J end by 5 bases, with 10 bases between. This CDR3 region has 13 residues. Clones were sequenced by immunoSEQ multiplex PCR, and TCRdb holds only the in-frame ones, with some missing. The sample lists roughly 68,000 clones, roughly 85% occurring once. The sequencing sample was made of peripheral blood. The chain couples TRBV7-3 to TRBJ2-3, with D hard to call. This clonotype was sampled from a woman aged 80 or over with acute or convalescent COVID-19. In DNA form, the CDR3 reads TGTGCCAGCAGCTCCACCCCTAAAGATACGCAGTATTTT. This gives the protein CASSSTPKDTQYF.